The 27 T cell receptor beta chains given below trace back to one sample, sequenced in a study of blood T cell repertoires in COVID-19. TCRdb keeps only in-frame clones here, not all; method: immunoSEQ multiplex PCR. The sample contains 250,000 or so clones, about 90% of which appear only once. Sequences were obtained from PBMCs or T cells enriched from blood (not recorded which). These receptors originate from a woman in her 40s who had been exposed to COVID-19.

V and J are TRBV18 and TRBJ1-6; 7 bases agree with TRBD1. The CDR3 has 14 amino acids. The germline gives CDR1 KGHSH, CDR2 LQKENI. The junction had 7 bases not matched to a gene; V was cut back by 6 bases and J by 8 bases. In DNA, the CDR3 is TGTGCCAGCTCGGCTTCCGGGACAGATTCACCCCTCCACTTT. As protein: CASSASGTDSPLHF.

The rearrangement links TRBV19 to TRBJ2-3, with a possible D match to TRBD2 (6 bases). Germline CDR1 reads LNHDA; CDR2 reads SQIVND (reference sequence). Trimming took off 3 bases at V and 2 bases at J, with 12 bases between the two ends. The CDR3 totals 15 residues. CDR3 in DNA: TGTGCCAGTAGTATGGCGGGGCCACTCACAGATACGCAGTATTTT. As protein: CASSMAGPLTDTQYF.

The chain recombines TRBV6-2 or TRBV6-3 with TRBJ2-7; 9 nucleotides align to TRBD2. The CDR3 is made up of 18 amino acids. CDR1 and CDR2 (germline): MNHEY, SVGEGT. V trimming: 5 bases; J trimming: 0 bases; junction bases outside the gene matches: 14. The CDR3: CASSTLTLSGGSSYEQYF. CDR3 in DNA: TGTGCCAGCAGTACCCTGACCCTTAGCGGGGGTTCCTCCTACGAGCAGTACTTC.

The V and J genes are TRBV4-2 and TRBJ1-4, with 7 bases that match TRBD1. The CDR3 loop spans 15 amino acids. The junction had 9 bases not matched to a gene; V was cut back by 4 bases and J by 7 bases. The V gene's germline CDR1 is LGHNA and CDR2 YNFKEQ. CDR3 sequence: CASSLDRVVSEKLFF. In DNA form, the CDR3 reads TGTGCCAGCAGCCTAGACAGGGTAGTTTCTGAAAAACTGTTTTTT.

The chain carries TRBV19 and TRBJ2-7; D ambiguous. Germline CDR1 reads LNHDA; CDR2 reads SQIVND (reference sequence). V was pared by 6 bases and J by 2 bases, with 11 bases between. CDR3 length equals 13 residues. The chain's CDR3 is CASSPGPAYEQYV. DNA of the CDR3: TGTGCCAGTAGCCCAGGTCCGGCCTACGAGCAGTACGTC.

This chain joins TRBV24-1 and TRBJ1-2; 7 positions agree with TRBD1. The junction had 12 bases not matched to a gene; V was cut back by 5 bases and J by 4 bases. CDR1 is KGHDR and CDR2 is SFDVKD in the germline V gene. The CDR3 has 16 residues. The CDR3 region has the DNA TGTGCCACCAGTGTTATATTCCGGGACAGTGTCTATGGCTACACCTTC. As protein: CATSVIFRDSVYGYTF.

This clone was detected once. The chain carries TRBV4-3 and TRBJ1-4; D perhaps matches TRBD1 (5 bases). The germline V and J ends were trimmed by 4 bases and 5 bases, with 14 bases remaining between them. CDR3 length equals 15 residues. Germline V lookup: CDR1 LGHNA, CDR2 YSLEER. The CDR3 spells CASSPPNGGNEKLFF. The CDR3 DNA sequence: TGCGCCAGCAGCCCCCCCAACGGGGGAAATGAAAAACTGTTTTTT.

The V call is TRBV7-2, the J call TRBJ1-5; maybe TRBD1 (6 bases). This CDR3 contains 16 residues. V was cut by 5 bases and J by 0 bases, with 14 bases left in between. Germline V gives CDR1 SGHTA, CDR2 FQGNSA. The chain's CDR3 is CASSTTGIYSNQPQHF. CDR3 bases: TGTGCCAGCAGCACCACAGGGATCTATAGCAATCAGCCCCAGCATTTT.

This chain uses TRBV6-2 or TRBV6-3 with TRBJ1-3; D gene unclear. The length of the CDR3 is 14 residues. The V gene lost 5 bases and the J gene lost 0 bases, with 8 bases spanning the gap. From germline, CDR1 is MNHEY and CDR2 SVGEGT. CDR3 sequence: CASSTTRSGNTIYF. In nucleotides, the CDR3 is TGTGCCAGCAGTACTACCCGCTCTGGAAACACCATATATTTT.

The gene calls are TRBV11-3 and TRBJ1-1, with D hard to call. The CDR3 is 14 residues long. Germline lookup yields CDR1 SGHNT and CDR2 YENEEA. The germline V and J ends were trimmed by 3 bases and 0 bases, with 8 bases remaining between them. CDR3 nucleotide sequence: TGTGCCAGCAGCTTGAGCCCTTTGAACACTGAAGCTTTCTTT. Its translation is CASSLSPLNTEAFF.

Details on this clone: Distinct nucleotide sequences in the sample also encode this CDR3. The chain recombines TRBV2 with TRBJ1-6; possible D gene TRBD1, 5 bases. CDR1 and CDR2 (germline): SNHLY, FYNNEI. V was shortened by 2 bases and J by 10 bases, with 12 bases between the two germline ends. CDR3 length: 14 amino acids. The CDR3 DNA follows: TGTGCCAGCAGTGAACGGGGGGGAAACTCACCCCTCCACTTT. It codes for CASSERGGNSPLHF.

CDR3 region: CASSLGGASDTQYF. The CDR3 region has the DNA TGTGCCAGCAGCTTAGGTGGGGCATCAGATACGCAGTATTTT. The chain has TRBV11-2 and TRBJ2-3, with D possibly TRBD1 on 5 matching bases. The CDR3 spans 14 residues. The V and J ends lost 1 base and 4 bases respectively, with 9 bases between them. Germline CDR1 is SGHAT and CDR2 is FQNNGV.

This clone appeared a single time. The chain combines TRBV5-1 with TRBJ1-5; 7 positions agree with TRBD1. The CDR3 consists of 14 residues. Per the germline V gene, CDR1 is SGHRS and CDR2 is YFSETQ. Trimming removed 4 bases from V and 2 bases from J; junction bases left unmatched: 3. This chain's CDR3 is CASSTTGGNQPQHF. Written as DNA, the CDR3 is TGCGCCAGCAGCACCACAGGGGGCAATCAGCCCCAGCATTTT.

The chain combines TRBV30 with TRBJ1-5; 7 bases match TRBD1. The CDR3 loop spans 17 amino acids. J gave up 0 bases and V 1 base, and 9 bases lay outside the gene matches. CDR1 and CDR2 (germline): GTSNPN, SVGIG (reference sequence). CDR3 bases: TGTGCCTGGAGTGGAGGGACAGTACCTTATAGCAATCAGCCCCAGCATTTT. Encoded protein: CAWSGGTVPYSNQPQHF.

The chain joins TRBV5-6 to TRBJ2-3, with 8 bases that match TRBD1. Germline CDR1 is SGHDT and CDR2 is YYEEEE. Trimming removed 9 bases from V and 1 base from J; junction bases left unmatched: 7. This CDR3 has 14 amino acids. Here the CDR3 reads CATTGVDRTDTQYF. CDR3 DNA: TGTGCCACGACAGGGGTGGACCGCACAGATACGCAGTATTTT. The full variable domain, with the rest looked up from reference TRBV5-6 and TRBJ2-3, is DAGVTQSPTHLIKTRGQQVTLRCSPKSGHDTVSWYQQALGQGPQFIFQYYEEEERQRGNFPDRFSGHQFPNYSSELNVNALLLGDSALYLCATTGVDRTDTQYFGPGTRLTVL.

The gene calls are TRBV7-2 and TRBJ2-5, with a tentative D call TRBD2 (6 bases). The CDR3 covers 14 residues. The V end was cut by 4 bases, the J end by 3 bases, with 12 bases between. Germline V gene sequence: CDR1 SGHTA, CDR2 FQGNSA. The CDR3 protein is CASSSQSGEETQYF. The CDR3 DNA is TGTGCCAGCAGCTCTCAGTCGGGGGAAGAGACCCAGTACTTC. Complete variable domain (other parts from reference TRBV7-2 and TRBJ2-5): GAGVSQSPSNKVTEKGKDVELRCDPISGHTALYWYRQSLGQGLEFLIYFQGNSAPDKSGLPSDRFSAERTGGSVSTLTIQRTQQEDSAVYLCASSSQSGEETQYFGPGTRLLVL.

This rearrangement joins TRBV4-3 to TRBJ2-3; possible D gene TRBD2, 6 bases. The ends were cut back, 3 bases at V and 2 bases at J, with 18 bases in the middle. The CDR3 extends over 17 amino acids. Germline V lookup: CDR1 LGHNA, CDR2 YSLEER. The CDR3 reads CASSQFSGAKTTDTQYF. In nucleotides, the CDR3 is TGCGCCAGCAGCCAGTTTAGCGGAGCCAAGACCACAGATACGCAGTATTTT.

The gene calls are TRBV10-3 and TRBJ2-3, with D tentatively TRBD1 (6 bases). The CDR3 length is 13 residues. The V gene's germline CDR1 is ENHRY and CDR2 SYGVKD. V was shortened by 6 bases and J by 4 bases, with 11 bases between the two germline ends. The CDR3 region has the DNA TGTGCCATCAGATCCAGGGGACCAGATACGCAGTATTTT. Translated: CAIRSRGPDTQYF.

CDR3 sequence (DNA): TGTGCCAGCAGCCAGCTCCGGACAGGACGTAATAGCAATCAGCCCCAGCATTTT. It is translated as CASSQLRTGRNSNQPQHF. The V and J genes are TRBV4-2 and TRBJ1-5; 7 nucleotides line up with TRBD1. The CDR3 sequence is 18 residues long. With V trimmed by 3 bases and J by 0 bases, 11 bases remained unmatched. Per germline, CDR1 LGHNA and CDR2 YNFKEQ.

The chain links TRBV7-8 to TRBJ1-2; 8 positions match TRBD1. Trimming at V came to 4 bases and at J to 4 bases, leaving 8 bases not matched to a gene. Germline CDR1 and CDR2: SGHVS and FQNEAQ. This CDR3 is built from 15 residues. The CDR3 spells CASSSGQGGIYGYTF. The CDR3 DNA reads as TGTGCCAGCAGCTCAGGACAGGGCGGGATCTATGGCTACACCTTC.

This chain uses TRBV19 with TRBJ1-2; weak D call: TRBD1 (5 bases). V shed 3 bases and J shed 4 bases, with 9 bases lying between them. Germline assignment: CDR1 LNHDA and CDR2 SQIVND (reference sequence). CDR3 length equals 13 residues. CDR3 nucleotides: TGTGCCAGTAGTATTAGCGGGGGCTATGGCTACACCTTC. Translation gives CASSISGGYGYTF.

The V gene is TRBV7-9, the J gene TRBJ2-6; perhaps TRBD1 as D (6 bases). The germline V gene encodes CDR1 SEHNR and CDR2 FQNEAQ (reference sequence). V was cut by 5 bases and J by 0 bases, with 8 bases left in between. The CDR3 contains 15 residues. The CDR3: CASSRGGSGANVLTF. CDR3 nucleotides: TGTGCCAGCAGCCGAGGGGGCTCTGGGGCCAACGTCCTGACTTTC.

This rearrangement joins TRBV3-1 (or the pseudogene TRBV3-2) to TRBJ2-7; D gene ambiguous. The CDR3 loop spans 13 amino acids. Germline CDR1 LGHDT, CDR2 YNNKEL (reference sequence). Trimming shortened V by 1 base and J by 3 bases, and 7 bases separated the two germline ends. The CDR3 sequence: CASSQGQFYEQYF. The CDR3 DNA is TGTGCCAGCAGCCAAGGCCAGTTCTACGAGCAGTACTTC.

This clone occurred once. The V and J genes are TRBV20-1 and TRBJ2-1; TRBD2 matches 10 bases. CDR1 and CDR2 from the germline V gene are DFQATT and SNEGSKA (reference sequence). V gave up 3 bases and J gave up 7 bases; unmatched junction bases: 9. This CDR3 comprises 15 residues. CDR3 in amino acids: CSASLASGGTNEQFF. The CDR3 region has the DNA TGCAGTGCTAGTCTGGCTAGCGGGGGTACAAATGAGCAGTTCTTC.

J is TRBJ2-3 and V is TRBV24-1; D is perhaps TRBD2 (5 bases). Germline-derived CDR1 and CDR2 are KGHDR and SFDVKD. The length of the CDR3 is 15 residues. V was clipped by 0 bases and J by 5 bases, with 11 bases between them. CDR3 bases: TGTGCCACCAGTGATTTGTCGGGGAAGGAAGATACGCAGTATTTT. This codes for CATSDLSGKEDTQYF.

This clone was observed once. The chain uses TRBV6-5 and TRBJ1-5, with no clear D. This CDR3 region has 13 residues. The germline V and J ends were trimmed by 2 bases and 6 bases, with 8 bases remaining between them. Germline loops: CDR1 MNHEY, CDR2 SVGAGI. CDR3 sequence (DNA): TGTGCCAGCAGTTACGGGGAGGGTCAGCCCCAGCATTTT. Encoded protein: CASSYGEGQPQHF.

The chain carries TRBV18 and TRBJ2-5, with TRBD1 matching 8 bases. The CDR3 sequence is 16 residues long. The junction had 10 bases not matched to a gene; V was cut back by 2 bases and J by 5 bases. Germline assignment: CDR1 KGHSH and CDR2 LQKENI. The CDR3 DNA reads TGTGCCAGCTCACCAACGGGACAGGTCCTGAGGGAGACCCAGTACTTC. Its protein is CASSPTGQVLRETQYF.